These 10 T cell receptor beta chains came from one sample sequenced in a study of blood T cell repertoires in COVID-19. Some clones are missing from TCRdb's copy, which holds only in-frame ones; the method was immunoSEQ multiplex PCR. The table includes about 140,000 clones, approximately 79% detected once. Sequencing input: PBMCs or T cells enriched from blood (not recorded which). These receptors came from a woman aged 45-60 years who had recovered from COVID-19.

The chain combines TRBV7-9 with TRBJ1-1, with D unclear. The germline V gene has CDR1 SEHNR and CDR2 FQNEAQ (reference sequence). V was cut by 5 bases and J by 3 bases, with 7 bases left in between. The CDR3 covers 12 residues. The DNA for the CDR3 is TGTGCCAGCAGCCCAGGCCACACTGAAGCTTTCTTT. Its protein is CASSPGHTEAFF.

This clone was detected only once. The rearrangement uses TRBV11-3 and TRBJ1-4; tentatively, D is TRBD1 (6 bases). V lost 5 bases, J lost 8 bases, and 12 bases lay in between. CDR1 and CDR2 from the germline V gene are SGHNT and YENEEA. The CDR3 has 13 amino acids. The CDR3 sequence is CASSPARGEKLFF. In DNA, the CDR3 is TGTGCCAGCAGCCCCGCTAGGGGGGAAAAACTGTTTTTT.

The V call is TRBV3-1 (or the pseudogene TRBV3-2), the J call TRBJ2-3; 8 bases agree with TRBD2. This CDR3 has 15 residues. Germline V gives CDR1 LGHDT, CDR2 YNNKEL (reference sequence). The ends lost 1 base at V and 5 bases at J; junction bases unmatched: 5. CDR3 nucleotide sequence: TGTGCCAGCAGCCAAGCGGGGGGGCTAGGAGATACGCAGTATTTT. It yields the protein CASSQAGGLGDTQYF.

The chain carries TRBV2 and TRBJ2-4; 10 bases align to TRBD1. V was pared by 5 bases and J by 8 bases, with 3 bases of the junction left unmatched. The CDR3 spans 13 residues. Germline V CDR1 and CDR2: SNHLY, FYNNEI. CDR3 residues: CASSWDRGDIQYF. The CDR3 region has the DNA TGTGCCAGCAGTTGGGACAGGGGAGACATTCAGTACTTC.

This clone was detected only a few times. The V and J genes are TRBV5-1 and TRBJ1-2; D remains unclear. CDR3 size: 14 residues. Germline V lookup: CDR1 SGHRS, CDR2 YFSETQ. V lost 2 bases and J 3 bases, leaving 11 bases between the germline ends. The CDR3, as DNA: TGCGCCAGCAGCTTAACAGTGCGGGACTATGGCTACACCTTC. It specifies CASSLTVRDYGYTF.

The rearrangement joins TRBV3-1 (or the pseudogene TRBV3-2) to TRBJ1-5; D ambiguous. Per the germline V gene, CDR1 is LGHDT and CDR2 is YNNKEL (reference sequence). The CDR3 is made up of 12 amino acids. Trimming shortened V by 0 bases and J by 9 bases, and 6 bases separated the two germline ends. CDR3 coding DNA: TGTGCCAGCAGCCAAGATCCGGGGCCCCAGCATTTT. This sequence encodes CASSQDPGPQHF.

This clone appeared a single time. This chain connects TRBV10-1 to TRBJ1-1; no firm D call. Trimming took 4 bases from V and 0 from J, leaving 6 bases between them. CDR3 length: 13 residues. From germline, CDR1 is WNHNN and CDR2 SYGVQD (reference sequence). DNA of the CDR3: TGCGCCAGCAGTGCACAGATGAACACTGAAGCTTTCTTT. It specifies CASSAQMNTEAFF.

The gene calls are TRBV2 and TRBJ1-2; tentatively, D is TRBD1 (6 bases). Germline V CDR1 and CDR2: SNHLY, FYNNEI. This CDR3 region has 11 residues. Trimming took off 10 bases at V and 7 bases at J, with 13 bases between the two ends. CDR3 sequence (DNA): TGTGCCATTCAGGGGTATGGTGGCTACACCTTC. This encodes CAIQGYGGYTF.

The chain has TRBV12-3 or TRBV12-4 and TRBJ2-4; the match to TRBD1 covers 8 bases. With V trimmed by 6 bases and J by 8 bases, 6 bases remained unmatched. The CDR3 consists of 13 residues. The CDR3 sequence is CASSRDRGDIQYF. DNA for the CDR3: TGTGCCAGCAGCCGAGACAGGGGAGACATTCAGTACTTC.

This chain connects TRBV6-5 to TRBJ1-1, with 8 bases lining up with TRBD1. J lost 2 bases, V lost 4 bases, and 9 bases had no gene match. This CDR3 is built from 16 residues. Per germline, CDR1 MNHEY and CDR2 SVGAGI. The CDR3 DNA reads TGTGCCAGCAGTTCGCGACAGGGGTCTTCCAACACTGAAGCTTTCTTT. This gives the protein CASSSRQGSSNTEAFF.